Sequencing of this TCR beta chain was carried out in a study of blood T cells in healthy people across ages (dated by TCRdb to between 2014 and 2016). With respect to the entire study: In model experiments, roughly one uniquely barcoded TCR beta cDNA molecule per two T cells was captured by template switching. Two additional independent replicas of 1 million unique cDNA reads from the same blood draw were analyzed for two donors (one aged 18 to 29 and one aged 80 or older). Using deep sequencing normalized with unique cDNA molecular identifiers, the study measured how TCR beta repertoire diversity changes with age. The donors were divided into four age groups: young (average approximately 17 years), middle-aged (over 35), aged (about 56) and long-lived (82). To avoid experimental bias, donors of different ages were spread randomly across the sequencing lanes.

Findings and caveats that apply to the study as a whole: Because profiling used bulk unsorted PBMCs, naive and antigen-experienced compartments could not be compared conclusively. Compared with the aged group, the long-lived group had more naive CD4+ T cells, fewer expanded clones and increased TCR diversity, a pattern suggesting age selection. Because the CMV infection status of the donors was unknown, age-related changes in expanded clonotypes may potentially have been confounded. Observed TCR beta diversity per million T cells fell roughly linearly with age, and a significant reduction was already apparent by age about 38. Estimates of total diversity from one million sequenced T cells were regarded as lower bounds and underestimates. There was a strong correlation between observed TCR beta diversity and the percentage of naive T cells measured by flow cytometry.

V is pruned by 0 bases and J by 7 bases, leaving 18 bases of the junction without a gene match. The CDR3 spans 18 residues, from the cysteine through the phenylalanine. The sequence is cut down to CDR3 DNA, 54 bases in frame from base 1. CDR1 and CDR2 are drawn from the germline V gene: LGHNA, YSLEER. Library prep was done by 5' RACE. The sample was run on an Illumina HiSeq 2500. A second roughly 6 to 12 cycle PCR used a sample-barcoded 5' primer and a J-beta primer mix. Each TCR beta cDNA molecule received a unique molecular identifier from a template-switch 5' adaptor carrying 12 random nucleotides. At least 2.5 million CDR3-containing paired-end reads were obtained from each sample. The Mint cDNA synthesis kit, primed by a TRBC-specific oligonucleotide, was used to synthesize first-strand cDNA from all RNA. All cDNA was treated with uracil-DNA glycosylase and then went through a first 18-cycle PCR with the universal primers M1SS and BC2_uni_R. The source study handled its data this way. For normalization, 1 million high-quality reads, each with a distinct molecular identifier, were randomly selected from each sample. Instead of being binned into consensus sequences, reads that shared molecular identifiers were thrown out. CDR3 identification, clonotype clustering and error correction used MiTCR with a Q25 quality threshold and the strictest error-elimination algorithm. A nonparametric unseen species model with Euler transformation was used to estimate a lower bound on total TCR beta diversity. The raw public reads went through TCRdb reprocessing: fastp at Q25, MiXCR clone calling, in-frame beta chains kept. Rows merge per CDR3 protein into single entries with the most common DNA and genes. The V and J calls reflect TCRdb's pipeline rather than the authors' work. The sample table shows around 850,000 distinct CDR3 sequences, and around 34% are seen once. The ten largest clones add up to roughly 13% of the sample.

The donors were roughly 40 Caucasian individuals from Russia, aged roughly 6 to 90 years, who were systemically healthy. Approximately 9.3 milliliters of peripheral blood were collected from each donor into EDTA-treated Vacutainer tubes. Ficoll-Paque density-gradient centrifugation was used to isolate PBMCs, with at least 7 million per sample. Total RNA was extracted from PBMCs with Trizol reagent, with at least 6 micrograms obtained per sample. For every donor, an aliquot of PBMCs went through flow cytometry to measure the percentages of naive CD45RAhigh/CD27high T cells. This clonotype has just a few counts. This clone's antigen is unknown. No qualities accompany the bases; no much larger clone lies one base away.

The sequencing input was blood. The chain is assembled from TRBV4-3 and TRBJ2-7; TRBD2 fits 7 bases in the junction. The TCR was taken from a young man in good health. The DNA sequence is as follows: TGCGCCAGCAGCCAAGACCCCCTCACTAGCGCTGACTACAATGAGCAGTACTTC. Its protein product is CASSQDPLTSADYNEQYF.